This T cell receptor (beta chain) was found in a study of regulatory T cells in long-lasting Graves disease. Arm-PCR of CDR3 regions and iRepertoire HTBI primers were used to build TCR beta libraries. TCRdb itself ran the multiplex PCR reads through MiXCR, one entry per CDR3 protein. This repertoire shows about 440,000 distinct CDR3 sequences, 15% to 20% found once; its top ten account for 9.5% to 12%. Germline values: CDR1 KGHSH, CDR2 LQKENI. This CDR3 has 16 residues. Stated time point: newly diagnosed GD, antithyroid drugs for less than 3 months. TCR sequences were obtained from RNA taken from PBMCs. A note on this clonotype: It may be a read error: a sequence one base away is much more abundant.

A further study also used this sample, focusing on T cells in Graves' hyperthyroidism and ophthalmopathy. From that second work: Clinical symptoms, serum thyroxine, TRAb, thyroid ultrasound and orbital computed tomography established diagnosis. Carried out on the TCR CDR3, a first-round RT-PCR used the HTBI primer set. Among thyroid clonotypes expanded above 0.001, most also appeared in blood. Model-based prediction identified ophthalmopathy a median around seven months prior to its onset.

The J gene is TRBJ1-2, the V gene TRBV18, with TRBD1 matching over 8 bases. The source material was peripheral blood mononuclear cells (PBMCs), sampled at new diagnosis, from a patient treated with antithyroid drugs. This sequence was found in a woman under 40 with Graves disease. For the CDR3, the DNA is TGTGCCAACTCACCACCCGGACAGGGAGCGTTGGATGGCTACACCTTC. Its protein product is CANSPPGQGALDGYTF.